Included here is one TCR beta chain sequence, with context. This table comes from immunoSEQ multiplex PCR, and its TCRdb copy is limited to in-frame clones, with some not included. The profile shows roughly 280,000 clones, around 86% of them singletons. This record belongs to a study of blood T cell repertoires in COVID-19. The CDR3 is made up of 15 amino acids. Trimming left V 3 bases short and J 0 bases short, with 11 bases between. Germline V CDR1 and CDR2: MNHEY, SVGAGI. The rearrangement uses TRBV6-5 and TRBJ1-1; D is perhaps TRBD1 (5 bases). The TCR originated in a man in his late teens or twenties with active or convalescent COVID-19. Material for sequencing was peripheral blood. CDR3 in amino acids: CASSYRTILNTEAFF. The DNA for the CDR3 is TGTGCCAGCAGTTATAGGACAATTTTGAACACTGAAGCTTTCTTT.